The 30 T cell receptor beta chains below all came from one sample that was sequenced in a study of cytomegalovirus exposure and HLA in healthy donors. PCR involved 60 Vbeta and 13 Jbeta primers. TCRdb keeps only in-frame clones here, not all; method: immunoSEQ multiplex PCR. This sample has over 100,000 clones; 84% occur once, and the top ten carry 2.5% to 3%. The sequenced material came from PBMCs. The receptors shown here come from a woman aged 18-30 years in good health and CMV-seropositive.

The chain uses TRBV6-1 and TRBJ1-1; 9 nucleotides align to TRBD1. Germline-derived CDR1 and CDR2 are MNHNS and SASEGT. This CDR3 is built from 14 residues. V lost 6 bases, J lost 0 bases, and 2 bases stayed unmatched. CDR3 amino acids: CASRGQGMNTEAFF. The CDR3 DNA reads as TGTGCCAGCAGGGGACAGGGCATGAACACTGAAGCTTTCTTT.

This chain connects TRBV5-1 to TRBJ2-7, with 9 bases that match TRBD1. CDR1 SGHRS and CDR2 YFSETQ come from the germline V gene. This CDR3 has 16 amino acids. With V trimmed by 2 bases and J by 1 base, 7 bases remained unmatched. CDR3 in DNA: TGCGCCAGCAGCTTAGGGCCTGGGACAGGGTCCTACGAGCAGTACTTC. Amino acid sequence: CASSLGPGTGSYEQYF.

CDR3 in DNA: TGTGCCAGCAGTGAATTCTTGGACAGCGAGACTGAAGCTTTCTTT. Translation: CASSEFLDSETEAFF. This rearrangement joins TRBV6-1 to TRBJ1-1; maybe TRBD1 (6 bases). Germline V gene lookup returns CDR1 MNHNS and CDR2 SASEGT. The V end lost 2 bases, the J end lost 5 bases, and 15 bases lay between the germline ends. The CDR3 spans 15 residues.

The chain is built from TRBV19 and TRBJ1-1, with D possibly being TRBD1 (6 bases). The V end was cut by 6 bases, the J end by 0 bases, with 8 bases between. CDR3 length equals 13 residues. Germline-derived CDR1 and CDR2 are LNHDA and SQIVND (reference sequence). The CDR3 bases are TGTGCCAGTAGAAACAGGGTGAACACTGAAGCTTTCTTT. Translated: CASRNRVNTEAFF.

The V call is TRBV27, the J call TRBJ2-7; D perhaps matches TRBD2 (6 bases). The CDR3 has 13 amino acids. V lost 3 bases and J 3 bases, leaving 9 bases between the germline ends. Germline V CDR1 and CDR2: MNHEY, SMNVEV (reference sequence). CDR3 nucleotide sequence: TGTGCCAGCAGTTTCGGGCGGGACTACGAGCAGTACTTC. This translates into CASSFGRDYEQYF.

The rearrangement links TRBV11-2 to TRBJ1-6; D call uncertain. V dropped 1 base and J dropped 2 bases, with 15 bases sitting between them. CDR1 and CDR2 from the germline V gene are SGHAT and FQNNGV. This CDR3 contains 18 residues. The CDR3 region has the DNA TGTGCCAGCAGCTTAGGAGGGAGCCCGGGCCCCTATAATTCACCCCTCCACTTT. Protein: CASSLGGSPGPYNSPLHF.

The V and J genes are TRBV28 and TRBJ2-7; TRBD2 matches 8 bases. The CDR3 has 15 residues. Germline V gene lookup returns CDR1 MDHEN and CDR2 SYDVKM. Germline trimming cut 6 bases from V and 1 base from J; bases unmatched to any gene: 8. The CDR3 DNA reads TGTGCCAGCAGCCCCGGGGGACTAGGGTCCTACGAGCAGTACTTC. Protein: CASSPGGLGSYEQYF.

This sequence joins TRBV28 and TRBJ1-3; 10 bases line up with TRBD1. J gave up 4 bases and V 6 bases, and 3 bases lay outside the gene matches. The CDR3 is made up of 14 amino acids. CDR1 MDHEN and CDR2 SYDVKM come from the germline V gene. The CDR3 sequence is CASRGGQGGNTIYF. CDR3 in DNA: TGTGCCAGCAGGGGGGGACAGGGGGGAAACACCATATATTTT. Drawing the rest from reference TRBV28 and TRBJ1-3, the complete variable domain is DVKVTQSSRYLVKRTGEKVFLECVQDMDHENMFWYRQDPGLGLRLIYFSYDVKMKEKGDIPEGYSVSREKKERFSLILESASTNQTSMYLCASRGGQGGNTIYFGEGSWLTVV.

The chain couples TRBV25-1 to TRBJ2-3; 8 positions agree with TRBD2. CDR1 and CDR2 (germline): MGHDK, SYGVNS. This CDR3 is built from 17 residues. The V segment lost 6 bases and the J segment 5 bases; nucleotides outside the gene matches: 16. The CDR3 protein is CASSDPYGSGEKDTQYF. In DNA, the CDR3 is TGTGCCAGCAGCGATCCATATGGTAGCGGGGAGAAAGATACGCAGTATTTT. Full variable domain (outside the CDR3, taken from reference TRBV25-1 and TRBJ2-3): EADIYQTPRYLVIGTGKKITLECSQTMGHDKMYWYQQDPGMELHLIHYSYGVNSTEKGDLSSESTVSRIRTEHFPLTLESARPSHTSQYLCASSDPYGSGEKDTQYFGPGTRLTVL.

The CDR3 sequence: CPVRGGGKTQYF. The DNA for the CDR3 is TGTCCGGTACGGGGGGGCGGGAAGACCCAGTACTTC. The chain recombines TRBV11-1 with TRBJ2-5; 8 nucleotides align to TRBD2. The CDR3 runs 12 residues. The germline gives CDR1 SGHAT, CDR2 FQDESV (reference sequence).

This clone was found once. This sequence joins TRBV19 and TRBJ2-1; perhaps TRBD2 as D (5 bases). The CDR3 totals 13 residues. The germline gives CDR1 LNHDA, CDR2 SQIVND (reference sequence). Trimming pared 6 bases from V and 3 bases from J, leaving 9 bases between. The CDR3 protein is CASRSRDYNEQFF. The DNA for the CDR3 is TGTGCCAGTAGGAGCCGGGACTACAATGAGCAGTTCTTC. The variable domain in full, completed from reference TRBV19 and TRBJ2-1, reads DGGITQSPKYLFRKEGQNVTLSCEQNLNHDAMYWYRQDPGQGLRLIYYSQIVNDFQKGDIAEGYSVSREKKESFPLTVTSAQKNPTAFYLCASRSRDYNEQFFGPGTRLTVL.

This clone was seen once. The chain has TRBV6-5 and TRBJ2-1, with 8 positions matching TRBD2. Germline V CDR1 and CDR2: MNHEY, SVGAGI. This CDR3 has 15 residues. The ends lost 4 bases at V and 4 bases at J; junction bases unmatched: 6. The CDR3 sequence is CASSSGAGGYNEQFF. Written as DNA, the CDR3 is TGTGCCAGCAGTTCGGGGGCGGGGGGATACAATGAGCAGTTCTTC.

In this sample, this clone turned up a few times. The J gene is TRBJ2-4, the V gene TRBV13; TRBD2 agrees at 9 bases. The junction had 9 bases not matched to a gene; V was cut back by 1 base and J by 5 bases. Germline values: CDR1 PRHDT, CDR2 FYEKMQ (reference sequence). The CDR3 sequence is 17 residues long. In nucleotides, the CDR3 is TGTGCCAGCAGCTTAGTGGATATGCGGGGGGGCCAAAACATTCAGTACTTC. Amino acids: CASSLVDMRGGQNIQYF.

This clone was detected only once. V is TRBV5-6 and J is TRBJ1-1; tentative D call: TRBD1 (6 bases). Germline V gene data show CDR1 as SGHDT and CDR2 as YYEEEE. V lost 1 base to trimming and J lost 1 base, with 8 bases between them. The CDR3 has 14 amino acids. CDR3 residues: CASSLLRGNTEAFF. The CDR3 region has the DNA TGTGCCAGCAGCTTGCTCAGGGGGAACACTGAAGCTTTCTTT. The whole variable domain, filled in from reference TRBV5-6 and TRBJ1-1, reads DAGVTQSPTHLIKTRGQQVTLRCSPKSGHDTVSWYQQALGQGPQFIFQYYEEEERQRGNFPDRFSGHQFPNYSSELNVNALLLGDSALYLCASSLLRGNTEAFFGQGTRLTVV.

This chain uses TRBV23-1 with TRBJ1-5; no reliable D call. TRBV23-1 is an ORF, and what it does is uncertain. The CDR3 runs to 18 residues. V dropped 4 bases and J dropped 0 bases, with 19 bases sitting between them. The chain's CDR3 is CASSLHPTVVGSNQPQHF. The CDR3 coding sequence is TGCGCCAGCAGTCTCCACCCAACAGTTGTAGGTAGCAATCAGCCCCAGCATTTT.

V and J are TRBV15 and TRBJ1-4, with D possibly TRBD1 on 6 matching bases. The CDR3 has 12 amino acids. V was shortened by 9 bases and J by 8 bases, with 13 bases between the two germline ends. Germline assignment: CDR1 LNHNV and CDR2 YYDKDF (reference sequence). The CDR3 coding sequence is TGTGCCACAGGATCGCAGGGGGAAAAACTGTTTTTT. Protein sequence: CATGSQGEKLFF.

This chain links TRBV4-2 with TRBJ2-5; tentatively, D is TRBD1 (5 bases). The length of the CDR3 is 12 residues. V was clipped by 8 bases and J by 2 bases, with 9 bases between them. Germline V lookup: CDR1 LGHNA, CDR2 YNFKEQ. The CDR3 region is CASGRGQETQYF. The CDR3 DNA reads as TGTGCCAGCGGAAGGGGACAAGAGACCCAGTACTTC.

The V gene is TRBV10-3, the J gene TRBJ2-3; 7 bases map to TRBD1. From germline, CDR1 is ENHRY and CDR2 SYGVKD. This CDR3 is 16 amino acids long. Trimming removed 2 bases from V and 0 bases from J; junction bases left unmatched: 5. In DNA, the CDR3 is TGTGCCATCAGTGAGAAGGGACAGACGAGCACAGATACGCAGTATTTT. This gives the protein CAISEKGQTSTDTQYF.

The sample holds one count of this clone. The rearrangement joins TRBV27 to TRBJ1-1; 8 bases map to TRBD1. V gave up 6 bases and J gave up 3 bases; unmatched junction bases: 6. CDR1 and CDR2 from the germline V gene are MNHEY and SMNVEV (reference sequence). The CDR3 is made up of 14 amino acids. This chain's CDR3 is CASRTTGGDTEAFF. DNA of the CDR3: TGTGCCAGCAGGACTACAGGGGGGGACACTGAAGCTTTCTTT.

The rearrangement links TRBV2 to TRBJ1-3, with TRBD1 matching over 7 bases. V dropped 7 bases and J dropped 4; count of bases not matched to a gene: 13. Germline V lookup: CDR1 SNHLY, CDR2 FYNNEI. The CDR3 is 16 amino acids. This CDR3 is CASNGALTGVGNTIYF. The CDR3 region has the DNA TGTGCCAGCAATGGTGCCCTCACAGGGGTCGGAAACACCATATATTTT.

The count of this clone is one. The V and J genes are TRBV30 and TRBJ1-5; 9 bases line up with TRBD1. The germline V gene encodes CDR1 GTSNPN and CDR2 SVGIG (reference sequence). V gave up 2 bases and J gave up 5 bases; unmatched junction bases: 1. The CDR3 is 13 amino acids. In DNA, the CDR3 is TGTGCCTGGAGTCGACAGGGGGATCAGCCCCAGCATTTT. Residues: CAWSRQGDQPQHF.

Note on this clone: The junction departs from germline at one end; a sequencing error may be responsible. Other DNA sequences in this specimen translate into the identical CDR3. V and J are TRBV4-1 and TRBJ2-7; 8 bases match TRBD2. CDR1 is MGHRA, CDR2 YSYEKL, per germline. The CDR3 totals 17 residues. The CDR3 DNA reads TGCGCCAGCAGCCAAGATCTCCGGCGGGGGGTCCCCTACGAGCAGTATTTC. This translates into CASSQDLRRGVPYEQYF.

The rearrangement links TRBV29-1 to TRBJ2-5; D is ambiguous. The DNA end lines up better with TRBJ2-7; the J call may be wrong. CDR1 is SQVTM and CDR2 is ANQGSEA in the germline V gene. The CDR3 consists of 12 residues. As DNA, the CDR3 is TGCAGCGTTGAGACATCCCCCTACGAGCAGTACTTC. Protein product: CSVETSPYEQYF.

The CDR3 nucleotides read TGTGCCAGCCCATCTCCGGGCAGGGACAATCAGCCCCAGCATTTT. It codes for CASPSPGRDNQPQHF. J is TRBJ1-5 and V is TRBV11-3, with a possible D match to TRBD1 (5 bases). The CDR3 totals 15 residues. Germline CDR1 reads SGHNT; CDR2 reads YENEEA. V was shortened by 8 bases and J by 3 bases, with 17 bases between the two germline ends.

This chain joins TRBV19 and TRBJ2-3, with a weak D call TRBD1 (6 bases). The germline V and J ends were trimmed by 8 bases and 3 bases, with 15 bases remaining between them. The germline CDR1 and CDR2 sequences are LNHDA and SQIVND (reference sequence). The CDR3 is made up of 14 amino acids. CDR3 in DNA: TGTGCCAGTGCCAGGGGCCTCGGGACAGATACGCAGTATTTT. Encoded protein: CASARGLGTDTQYF.

This chain uses TRBV15 with TRBJ2-5; 7 bases fit TRBD1. CDR1 is LNHNV, CDR2 YYDKDF, per germline (reference sequence). This CDR3 contains 16 residues. V gave up 1 base and J gave up 2 bases; unmatched junction bases: 7. The CDR3 is CATSRGGKTGQETQYF. Written as DNA, the CDR3 is TGTGCCACCAGCAGAGGGGGCAAGACAGGGCAAGAGACCCAGTACTTC.

This clone has more than one count but fewer than ten. The chain is built from TRBV6-5 and TRBJ1-5; 7 bases match TRBD1. The CDR3 has 14 amino acids. CDR1 and CDR2 from the germline V gene are MNHEY and SVGAGI. V trimming: 5 bases; J trimming: 3 bases; junction bases outside the gene matches: 4. CDR3 nucleotides: TGTGCCAGCAGTCTAGACAGGGACAATCAGCCCCAGCATTTT. It translates to CASSLDRDNQPQHF.

This chain links TRBV5-1 with TRBJ2-5, with D possibly called TRBD1 or TRBD2 (5 bases each). V lost 4 bases to trimming and J lost 4 bases, with 14 bases between them. The CDR3 loop spans 14 amino acids. CDR1 is SGHRS and CDR2 is YFSETQ in the germline V gene. The CDR3 region has the DNA TGCGCCAGCAGCCTGGGGACGGACTTAGAGACCCAGTACTTC. This codes for CASSLGTDLETQYF.

The chain employs TRBV12-5 and TRBJ2-2; 7 bases agree with TRBD1. In germline, CDR1 is LGHNT, CDR2 FRNRAP. The junction had 13 bases not matched to a gene; V was cut back by 2 bases and J by 4 bases. The CDR3 is made up of 18 amino acids. This chain's CDR3 is CASGLTTSGTATTGELFF. The CDR3 DNA reads as TGTGCTAGTGGTTTGACCACTTCCGGGACAGCGACCACCGGGGAGCTGTTTTTT. The full variable domain, with the rest looked up from reference TRBV12-5 and TRBJ2-2, is DARVTQTPRHKVTEMGQEVTMRCQPILGHNTVFWYRQTMMQGLELLAYFRNRAPLDDSGMPKDRFSAEMPDATLATLKIQPSEPRDSAVYFCASGLTTSGTATTGELFFGEGSRLTVL.

This sequence joins TRBV9 and TRBJ2-1; the D is unclear. The germline V gene encodes CDR1 SGDLS and CDR2 YYNGEE. The germline V and J ends were trimmed by 4 bases and 8 bases, with 7 bases remaining between them. The CDR3 contains 11 residues. CDR3 bases: TGTGCCAGCAGCCCCGCAGATGAGCAGTTCTTC. It is translated as CASSPADEQFF.